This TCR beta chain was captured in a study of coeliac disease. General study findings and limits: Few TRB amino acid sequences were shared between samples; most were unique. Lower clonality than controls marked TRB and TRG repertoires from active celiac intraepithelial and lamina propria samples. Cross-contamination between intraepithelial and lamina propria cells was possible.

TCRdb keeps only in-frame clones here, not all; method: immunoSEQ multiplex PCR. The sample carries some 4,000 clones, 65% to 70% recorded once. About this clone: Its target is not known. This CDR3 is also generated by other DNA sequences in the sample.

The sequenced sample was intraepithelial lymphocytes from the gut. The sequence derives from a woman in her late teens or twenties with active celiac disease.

Written as DNA, the CDR3 is TGTGCCAGCAGCTTAGGAGCTGAAGCTTTCTTT. Translated: CASSLGAEAFF. The V call is TRBV11-2, the J call TRBJ1-1, with D hard to call. Germline CDR1 is SGHAT and CDR2 is FQNNGV. V gave up 1 base and J gave up 6 bases, with 3 bases separating them. The CDR3 length is 11 residues.